These 27 T cell receptor beta chains originate from one sample sequenced in a study of blood T cell repertoires in COVID-19. This table comes from immunoSEQ multiplex PCR, and its TCRdb copy is limited to in-frame clones, with some not included. The table includes about 220,000 clones, 82% detected once. Sequencing used PBMCs or T cells enriched from blood (not recorded which). The receptors stem from a woman aged 60-70 years who had recovered from COVID-19.

The chain is built from TRBV7-9 and TRBJ1-3; D is ambiguous. Per the germline V gene, CDR1 is SEHNR and CDR2 is FQNEAQ (reference sequence). The CDR3 is 14 residues long. Trimming stripped 2 bases from V and 4 bases from J, with 9 bases between. The CDR3 is CASSLMGEGNTIYF. The CDR3 DNA is TGTGCCAGCAGCTTAATGGGAGAGGGAAACACCATATATTTT.

V is TRBV5-1 and J is TRBJ2-5, with TRBD1 as a possible D gene (5 bases). In germline, CDR1 is SGHRS, CDR2 YFSETQ. V was pared by 0 bases and J by 3 bases, with 15 bases between. The CDR3 covers 16 residues. DNA for the CDR3: TGCGCCAGCAGCTTGGGCTGGACGGTGGACAAAGAGACCCAGTACTTC. Translating gives CASSLGWTVDKETQYF.

The chain has TRBV4-1 and TRBJ1-1; TRBD1 matches at 8 bases. V lost 5 bases, J lost 5 bases, and 4 bases stayed unmatched. The CDR3 is 13 residues long. Germline values: CDR1 MGHRA, CDR2 YSYEKL. The CDR3 region is CASSYDRGTEAFF. The CDR3 coding sequence is TGCGCCAGCAGCTACGACAGGGGAACTGAAGCTTTCTTT.

The V call is TRBV11-3, the J call TRBJ2-7; a possible D gene is TRBD1 (5 bases). The CDR3 has 15 residues. The V gene's germline CDR1 is SGHNT and CDR2 YENEEA. Trimming removed 0 bases at V and 5 bases at J, with 14 bases between. The CDR3 nucleotides read TGTGCCAGCAGCTTAGAGTCTCAGGGCCACCACGAGCAGTACTTC. It specifies CASSLESQGHHEQYF.

V usage is TRBV5-1 and J usage is TRBJ1-5; 9 bases line up with TRBD1. This CDR3 has 15 amino acids. Unmatched junction bases numbered 0, after V lost 0 bases and J lost 2 bases. Germline V gives CDR1 SGHRS, CDR2 YFSETQ. CDR3 coding DNA: TGCGCCAGCAGCTTGGGGGACAGGGGCAATCAGCCCCAGCATTTT. This sequence encodes CASSLGDRGNQPQHF. Full variable domain (outside the CDR3, taken from reference TRBV5-1 and TRBJ1-5): KAGVTQTPRYLIKTRGQQVTLSCSPISGHRSVSWYQQTPGQGLQFLFEYFSETQRNKGNFPGRFSGRQFSNSRSEMNVSTLELGDSALYLCASSLGDRGNQPQHFGDGTRLSIL.

The chain carries TRBV9 and TRBJ2-7; 7 nucleotides match TRBD1. Germline CDR1 reads SGDLS; CDR2 reads YYNGEE. V was pared by 4 bases and J by 6 bases, with 4 bases of the junction left unmatched. CDR3 size: 12 residues. CDR3 coding DNA: TGTGCCAGCAGCCCAGGGGGTCGCGAGCAGTACTTC. Its translation: CASSPGGREQYF.

The chain links TRBV29-1 to TRBJ1-2, with TRBD1 matching 8 bases. Germline V lookup: CDR1 SQVTM, CDR2 ANQGSEA. There are 15 residues in the CDR3. After removal of 4 bases from V and 7 bases from J, the junction contained 14 bases not matched to a gene. The chain's CDR3 is CSVGDRGTKRGGYTF. The CDR3 region has the DNA TGCAGCGTTGGAGACAGGGGCACAAAAAGGGGTGGCTACACCTTC.

V gene TRBV5-6 combines with J gene TRBJ1-2, with D possibly matching TRBD1 (6 bases). Germline assignment: CDR1 SGHDT and CDR2 YYEEEE. This CDR3 contains 17 residues. Trimming cost V 1 base and J 0 bases, with 16 bases left between them. CDR3 in DNA: TGTGCCAGCAGCTTGTTTGACAGGTCGCGGGCTAACTATGGCTACACCTTC. Translating gives CASSLFDRSRANYGYTF.

The gene calls are TRBV7-2 and TRBJ2-2; TRBD1 aligns across 8 bases. J was trimmed by 0 bases and V by 5 bases; bases with no gene match: 2. The CDR3 has 15 amino acids. The germline V gene has CDR1 SGHTA and CDR2 FQGNSA. The CDR3 spells CASSLQGANTGELFF. In DNA, the CDR3 is TGTGCCAGCAGCCTACAGGGGGCGAACACCGGGGAGCTGTTTTTT.

The chain has TRBV5-1 and TRBJ1-4; D is unclear. This CDR3 region has 14 residues. The germline gives CDR1 SGHRS, CDR2 YFSETQ. V was shortened by 5 bases and J by 0 bases, with 8 bases between the two germline ends. CDR3 in DNA: TGCGCCAGCAGTCCGGTTGCAACTAATGAAAAACTGTTTTTT. Translating it yields CASSPVATNEKLFF.

This clone occurred a few times. This chain uses TRBV19 with TRBJ2-1; D may be TRBD1 (5 bases). Germline CDR1 and CDR2: LNHDA and SQIVND (reference sequence). The CDR3 is made up of 13 amino acids. Trimming took 6 bases from V and 7 from J, leaving 13 bases between them. CDR3 nucleotide sequence: TGTGCCAGTAGCTCAGGGTACGGAAATGAGCAGTTCTTC. Translation gives CASSSGYGNEQFF.

The V gene is TRBV5-6, the J gene TRBJ2-2, with D perhaps matching TRBD1 (6 bases). Looked up from germline, CDR1 is SGHDT and CDR2 is YYEEEE. The CDR3 covers 14 residues. V dropped 5 bases and J dropped 0 bases, with 8 bases sitting between them. CDR3 protein: CASRRTANTGELFF. CDR3 sequence (DNA): TGTGCCAGCAGAAGGACAGCGAACACCGGGGAGCTGTTTTTT.

DNA of the CDR3: TGTGCCAGCAGCTCACCGGGACTCAGAAACACCATATATTTT. This codes for CASSSPGLRNTIYF. The J gene is TRBJ1-3, the V gene TRBV14, with a weak D call TRBD1 (5 bases). V was pared by 5 bases and J by 5 bases, with 13 bases between. This CDR3 is built from 14 residues. Germline assignment: CDR1 SGHDN and CDR2 FVKESK.

In this sample, this clone turned up once. The chain links TRBV7-9 to TRBJ2-1, with a weak D call TRBD2 (6 bases). The CDR3 is 18 residues long. Trimming pared 5 bases from V and 0 bases from J, leaving 20 bases between. Germline values: CDR1 SEHNR, CDR2 FQNEAQ (reference sequence). The CDR3 sequence: CASSKPPRTISSYNEQFF. CDR3 sequence (DNA): TGTGCCAGCAGCAAACCCCCCAGGACTATAAGCTCCTACAATGAGCAGTTCTTC.

The V gene is TRBV29-1, the J gene TRBJ2-3; D is perhaps TRBD2 (6 bases). This CDR3 region has 14 residues. The V end lost 4 bases, the J end lost 4 bases, and 15 bases lay between the germline ends. Looked up from germline, CDR1 is SQVTM and CDR2 is ANQGSEA. The CDR3 protein is CSVARGSPADTQYF. As DNA, the CDR3 is TGCAGCGTTGCGCGGGGTTCCCCCGCAGATACGCAGTATTTT.

In this sample, this clone turned up a few times. This chain links TRBV2 with TRBJ2-7; 9 bases align to TRBD2. Germline CDR1 is SNHLY and CDR2 is FYNNEI. The CDR3 totals 13 residues. The V gene end was trimmed by 10 bases and the J gene end by 13 bases; junction bases not matched to a gene: 17. CDR3 DNA: TGTGCCACCCAGCCCGAGCGGGAGGCTCCTGGTTACTTC. Residues: CATQPEREAPGYF. Full variable domain (remainder filled in from reference TRBV2 and TRBJ2-7): EPEVTQTPSHQVTQMGQEVILRCVPISNHLYFYWYRQILGQKVEFLVSFYNNEISEKSEIFDDQFSVERPDGSNFTLKIRSTKLEDSAMYFCATQPEREAPGYFGPGTRLTVT.

The chain employs TRBV3-1 (or the pseudogene TRBV3-2) and TRBJ2-1; D uncertain. The germline V gene has CDR1 LGHDT and CDR2 YNNKEL (reference sequence). The CDR3 runs to 17 residues. Trimming took off 4 bases at V and 0 bases at J, with 16 bases between the two ends. CDR3 nucleotides: TGTGCCAGCAGCCCCCCCTTGAGCGCCAGCTCCTACAATGAGCAGTTCTTC. Amino acids: CASSPPLSASSYNEQFF.

This clone appeared once. V is TRBV7-9 and J is TRBJ2-7, with 9 bases identical to TRBD2. The CDR3 covers 15 residues. V lost 11 bases, J lost 2 bases, and 13 bases stayed unmatched. Germline V gene data show CDR1 as SEHNR and CDR2 as FQNEAQ (reference sequence). CDR3 nucleotide sequence: TGTGCCGCCGCCTCCGGGACTAGCATACCCTACGAGCAGTACTTC. Amino acids: CAAASGTSIPYEQYF.

This chain joins TRBV7-8 and TRBJ2-1, with 8 bases fitting TRBD2. J was trimmed by 4 bases and V by 5 bases; bases with no gene match: 10. The CDR3 spans 16 residues. Per the germline V gene, CDR1 is SGHVS and CDR2 is FQNEAQ. The CDR3 reads CASSPNLSGRYNEQFF. The CDR3 DNA reads as TGTGCCAGCAGCCCCAATCTAAGCGGGAGATACAATGAGCAGTTCTTC.

This rearrangement joins TRBV7-9 to TRBJ2-5, with D perhaps TRBD1 (5 bases). CDR1 is SEHNR, CDR2 FQNEAQ, per germline (reference sequence). CDR3 length: 13 residues. V was pared by 5 bases and J by 7 bases, with 14 bases between. Here the CDR3 DNA reads TGTGCCAGCAGCCCGGACACAACGGGGACCCAGTACTTC. Amino acid sequence: CASSPDTTGTQYF.

This clone has only one observation. The V gene is TRBV5-4, the J gene TRBJ2-7; D is perhaps TRBD2 (5 bases). Trimming removed 4 bases from V and 5 bases from J, with 19 bases in between. Per the germline V gene, CDR1 is SGHNT and CDR2 is YYREEE (reference sequence). CDR3 size: 15 residues. The CDR3, as DNA: TGTGCCAGCAGCCCCACCCCAACTAGTACCCACGAGCAGTACTTC. It specifies CASSPTPTSTHEQYF.

The chain recombines TRBV25-1 with TRBJ1-2; 8 bases fit TRBD1. In germline, CDR1 is MGHDK, CDR2 SYGVNS. The CDR3 sequence is 15 residues long. Trimming at V came to 3 bases and at J to 7 bases, leaving 10 bases not matched to a gene. In nucleotides, the CDR3 is TGTGCCAGCAGTGACGGGACCGGACAGGGAAGTGGCTACACCTTC. It encodes CASSDGTGQGSGYTF.

The chain is built from TRBV7-2 and TRBJ1-5, with D possibly matching TRBD1 (6 bases). Germline assignment: CDR1 SGHTA and CDR2 FQGNSA. The CDR3 contains 15 residues. With 4 bases removed from V and 2 bases from J, the gap between germline ends came to 12 bases. Here the CDR3 DNA reads TGTGCCAGCAGCTCTAGGGGGGGTGGCAATCAGCCCCAGCATTTT. Translated, it gives CASSSRGGGNQPQHF.

This chain joins TRBV7-9 and TRBJ1-1; tentatively, D is TRBD1 (6 bases). This CDR3 is built from 15 residues. From germline, CDR1 is SEHNR and CDR2 FQNEAQ (reference sequence). Trimming shortened V by 7 bases and J by 0 bases, and 15 bases separated the two germline ends. The CDR3 loop is CASNDPGQMNTEAFF. The CDR3 nucleotides read TGTGCCAGCAACGACCCAGGACAGATGAACACTGAAGCTTTCTTT.

The chain is built from TRBV6-5 and TRBJ1-5; TRBD1 is a possible D gene (6 bases). The germline CDR1 and CDR2 sequences are MNHEY and SVGAGI. The V gene lost 6 bases and the J gene lost 0 bases, with 12 bases spanning the gap. There are 15 residues in the CDR3. CDR3 sequence reads: CASRARGPSNQPQHF. For the CDR3, the DNA is TGTGCCAGCAGGGCCAGGGGTCCTAGCAATCAGCCCCAGCATTTT.

The V call is TRBV2, the J call TRBJ1-2, with TRBD1 matching 8 bases. Germline CDR1 reads SNHLY; CDR2 reads FYNNEI. This CDR3 region has 14 residues. The junction had 5 bases not matched to a gene; V was cut back by 7 bases and J by 1 base. CDR3: CASIRDRHNYGYTF. In DNA, the CDR3 is TGTGCCAGCATCCGGGACAGGCATAACTATGGCTACACCTTC.

The rearrangement uses TRBV19 and TRBJ1-1; TRBD1 matches 12 bases. Germline V gene sequence: CDR1 LNHDA, CDR2 SQIVND (reference sequence). With 6 bases clipped from V and 4 bases from J, the junction kept 12 bases outside the gene matches. The CDR3 covers 17 residues. This CDR3 is CASSPPGQGAEGTEAFF. The CDR3 bases are TGTGCCAGTAGCCCACCGGGACAGGGGGCCGAAGGCACTGAAGCTTTCTTT.